These T cell receptor beta chains were read from a single sample in a study of cytomegalovirus exposure and HLA in healthy donors. TCRdb keeps only in-frame clones here, not all; method: immunoSEQ multiplex PCR. The table lists about 110,000 clones, 82% of them singletons. The material sequenced was PBMCs. The receptors come from a man aged 45-65 years in good health and CMV-seronegative. Both conserved end residues are part of each CDR3. D genes are given only for firm matches. Size is stated for part of the rows, as once, few or many counts, or as a class when the clone is expanded.

d_gene: -
len: 16
v_gene: TRBV27
abundance: -
j_gene: TRBJ1-3
CDR3nt: TGTGCCAGCAAACTCCTAGGGAGCTATGAGGAAAACACCATATATTTT
CDR3aa: CASKLLGSYEENTIYF

d_gene: -
len: 15
v_gene: TRBV6-1
abundance: -
j_gene: TRBJ2-6
CDR3nt: TGTGCCAGCACTAGGGAGCCCTCTGGGGCCAACGTCCTGACTTTC
CDR3aa: CASTREPSGANVLTF

d_gene: -
len: 15
v_gene: TRBV6-5
abundance: -
j_gene: TRBJ2-3
CDR3nt: TGTGCCAGCAGTCATACAGGGATCAGCACAGATACGCAGTATTTT
CDR3aa: CASSHTGISTDTQYF

d_gene: -
len: 13
v_gene: TRBV6-1
abundance: -
j_gene: TRBJ1-1
CDR3nt: TGTGCCAGCACCCTCGGGTGGAACACTGAAGCTTTCTTT
CDR3aa: CASTLGWNTEAFF

d_gene: TRBD1
len: 14
v_gene: TRBV6-5
abundance: -
j_gene: TRBJ1-2
CDR3nt: TGTGCCAGCGGATCCCGGGACAGGGGAAGCGGCTACACCTTC
CDR3aa: CASGSRDRGSGYTF

d_gene: TRBD2
len: 15
v_gene: TRBV6-1
abundance: -
j_gene: TRBJ2-5
CDR3nt: TGTGCCAGCAGTTCTAGCGGGGTATACCAAGAGACCCAGTACTTC
CDR3aa: CASSSSGVYQETQYF

d_gene: -
len: 12
v_gene: TRBV7-9
abundance: -
j_gene: TRBJ2-1
CDR3nt: TGTGCCAGCAGTCACCAGGGGAATGAGCAGTTCTTC
CDR3aa: CASSHQGNEQFF

d_gene: -
len: 15
v_gene: TRBV4-3
abundance: -
j_gene: TRBJ1-3
CDR3nt: TGCGCCAGCAGCCCGTCACAGACCTCTGGAAACACCATATATTTT
CDR3aa: CASSPSQTSGNTIYF

d_gene: -
len: 15
v_gene: TRBV14
abundance: once
j_gene: TRBJ2-6
CDR3nt: TGTGCCAGCAGCCAACTAACTCCGGGGGCCAACGTCCTGACTTTC
CDR3aa: CASSQLTPGANVLTF

d_gene: -
len: 14
v_gene: TRBV19
abundance: -
j_gene: TRBJ2-3
CDR3nt: TGTGCCACCCGACAGGCCCTTAGCACAGATACGCAGTATTTT
CDR3aa: CATRQALSTDTQYF

d_gene: TRBD1
len: 16
v_gene: TRBV6-5
abundance: -
j_gene: TRBJ2-7
CDR3nt: TGTGCCAGCAGTTACTCGAGGACAGGGGACTCCTACGAGCAGTACTTC
CDR3aa: CASSYSRTGDSYEQYF

d_gene: -
len: 14
v_gene: TRBV5-4
abundance: -
j_gene: TRBJ2-3
CDR3nt: TGTGCCAGCAGCTTAAGGAGGGGCACAGATACGCAGTATTTT
CDR3aa: CASSLRRGTDTQYF

d_gene: -
len: 17
v_gene: TRBV5-6
abundance: -
j_gene: TRBJ1-6
CDR3nt: TGTGCCAGCAGCTTGGTCCTGGGGGCAGGGAATAATTCACCCCTCCACTTT
CDR3aa: CASSLVLGAGNNSPLHF

d_gene: -
len: 14
v_gene: TRBV15
abundance: -
j_gene: TRBJ2-4
CDR3nt: TGTGCCACCAGCAGAGACGGAGAGGGAGGCATTCAGTACTTC
CDR3aa: CATSRDGEGGIQYF

d_gene: TRBD2
len: 17
v_gene: TRBV4-1
abundance: -
j_gene: TRBJ2-1
CDR3nt: TGCGCCAGCAGCCAAGATCCCCCTTCTAGCGGGTGGAATGAGCAGTTCTTC
CDR3aa: CASSQDPPSSGWNEQFF

d_gene: -
len: 14
v_gene: TRBV10-3
abundance: -
j_gene: TRBJ1-2
CDR3nt: TGTGCCATCAGGAGGGAAGTCTTTAACTATGGCTACACCTTC
CDR3aa: CAIRREVFNYGYTF

d_gene: -
len: 16
v_gene: TRBV30
abundance: -
j_gene: TRBJ1-1
CDR3nt: TGTGCCTGGGGACCGGGACAAATGATAGTGAACACTGAAGCTTTCTTT
CDR3aa: CAWGPGQMIVNTEAFF

d_gene: TRBD2
len: 15
v_gene: TRBV7-2
abundance: -
j_gene: TRBJ2-1
CDR3nt: TGTGCCAGCAGCTTGGGACTAGTAGGTTACAATGAGCAGTTCTTC
CDR3aa: CASSLGLVGYNEQFF

d_gene: -
len: 14
v_gene: TRBV19
abundance: few
j_gene: TRBJ2-2
CDR3nt: TGTGCCAGTATAACCACAGGTGGGACCGGGGAGCTGTTTTTT
CDR3aa: CASITTGGTGELFF

d_gene: TRBD1
len: 14
v_gene: TRBV10-3
abundance: -
j_gene: TRBJ1-2
CDR3nt: TGTGCCATCAGGGGGGGACAGGGCGACTATGGCTACACCTTC
CDR3aa: CAIRGGQGDYGYTF

d_gene: -
len: 13
v_gene: TRBV6-6
abundance: -
j_gene: TRBJ1-4
CDR3nt: TGTGCCAGCAGCCTAGCAACTAATGAAAAACTGTTTTTT
CDR3aa: CASSLATNEKLFF

d_gene: TRBD1
len: 14
v_gene: TRBV19
abundance: few
j_gene: TRBJ1-2
CDR3nt: TGTGCCAGTAGTATGGTCCAGGGGGCTAATGGCTACACCTTC
CDR3aa: CASSMVQGANGYTF

d_gene: TRBD2
len: 16
v_gene: TRBV9
abundance: -
j_gene: TRBJ2-3
CDR3nt: TGTGCCAGCAGCAGAAGAACCGGGACTAGCGGGGGCCCTGGGTATTTT
CDR3aa: CASSRRTGTSGGPGYF

d_gene: -
len: 14
v_gene: TRBV10-3
abundance: -
j_gene: TRBJ2-5
CDR3nt: TGTGCCATCAGTGAGCCTCAGGGCGATGTGACCCAGTACTTC
CDR3aa: CAISEPQGDVTQYF

d_gene: -
len: 15
v_gene: TRBV11-3
abundance: -
j_gene: TRBJ2-3
CDR3nt: TGTGCCAGCAGCCCAGGACTCGCGACCACAGATACGCAGTATTTT
CDR3aa: CASSPGLATTDTQYF

d_gene: -
len: 15
v_gene: TRBV6-5
abundance: -
j_gene: TRBJ2-3
CDR3nt: TGTGCCAGCAGGAACACTTTCGGGGGCACAGATACGCAGTATTTT
CDR3aa: CASRNTFGGTDTQYF

d_gene: TRBD1
len: 14
v_gene: TRBV28
abundance: -
j_gene: TRBJ2-3
CDR3nt: TGTGCCAGCAGTTTAGACAGGGGGACAGATACGCAGTATTTT
CDR3aa: CASSLDRGTDTQYF

d_gene: -
len: 13
v_gene: TRBV30
abundance: -
j_gene: TRBJ1-1
CDR3nt: TGTGCCTGGAGTCAGGGTCCAAACACTGAAGCTTTCTTT
CDR3aa: CAWSQGPNTEAFF

d_gene: -
len: 14
v_gene: TRBV7-8
abundance: once
j_gene: TRBJ1-4
CDR3nt: TGTGCCAGCAGCTCCACCGGGAGGGCTGAAAAACTGTTTTTT
CDR3aa: CASSSTGRAEKLFF

d_gene: TRBD1
len: 13
v_gene: TRBV19
abundance: few
j_gene: TRBJ1-2
CDR3nt: TGTGCCAGTAGTATCGACAGGGAGTATGGCTACACCTTC
CDR3aa: CASSIDREYGYTF

d_gene: TRBD2
len: 15
v_gene: TRBV5-5
abundance: -
j_gene: TRBJ2-1
CDR3nt: TGTGCCAGCAGCTATAGCGGGGACTTTGGCAATGAGCAGTTCTTC
CDR3aa: CASSYSGDFGNEQFF

d_gene: -
len: 14
v_gene: TRBV9
abundance: -
j_gene: TRBJ1-5
CDR3nt: TGTGCCAGCAGCCTAGAGGGAGGGAATCAGCCCCAGCATTTT
CDR3aa: CASSLEGGNQPQHF

d_gene: -
len: 15
v_gene: TRBV4-2
abundance: few
j_gene: TRBJ1-1
CDR3nt: TGTGCCAGCAGCCAAGAACCCCGGGGAAACACTGAAGCTTTCTTT
CDR3aa: CASSQEPRGNTEAFF

d_gene: -
len: 13
v_gene: TRBV1
abundance: -
j_gene: TRBJ1-1
CDR3nt: TGCACCAGCAGCCAATTAAAAAACACTGAAGCTTTCTTT
CDR3aa: CTSSQLKNTEAFF

d_gene: -
len: 14
v_gene: TRBV5-1
abundance: few
j_gene: TRBJ2-3
CDR3nt: TGCGCCAGCAGCTCATGGACTGAGTTGGATACGCAGTATTTT
CDR3aa: CASSSWTELDTQYF